These 21 T cell receptor beta chains were sequenced from one sample in a study of CD8 T cells in ankylosing spondylitis. TCRdb ran MiXCR on the 5' RACE reads and lists one entry per CDR3 protein. The sample lists 220,000 or so distinct CDR3 sequences, about 10% occurring once. The specimen sequenced was blood, either unsorted or a sorted T cell fraction (not recorded which). The source of these receptors is a male donor with ankylosing spondylitis or in good health (not recorded which).

Details on this clonotype: One junction end does not reproduce the germline sequence, and a read error may be involved. The chain is built from TRBV3-1 and TRBJ2-1, with 7 bases identical to TRBD2. The CDR3 contains 12 residues. CDR1 is LGHDT and CDR2 is YNNKEL in the germline V gene (reference sequence). The CDR3 nucleotides read TGTCCCAGTGGGGGGGGTACTAATGAGCAGTTCTTC. Translated: CPSGGGTNEQFF.

This clonotype was detected a few times. This rearrangement joins TRBV3-1 to TRBJ1-2, with 9 nucleotides matching TRBD1. With 0 bases clipped from V and 1 base from J, the junction kept 9 bases outside the gene matches. Germline values: CDR1 LGHDT, CDR2 YNNKEL (reference sequence). The CDR3 spans 18 residues. In DNA form, the CDR3 reads TGTGCCAGCAGCCAAGACTTGGGTGGACAGGGGCGTAACTATGGCTACACCTTC. It translates to CASSQDLGGQGRNYGYTF.

A few counts support this clonotype. The V and J genes are TRBV20-1 and TRBJ2-5; D possibly matches TRBD1 or TRBD2 (5 bases each). V shed 2 bases and J shed 1 base, with 20 bases lying between them. The CDR3 totals 17 residues. Per germline, CDR1 DFQATT and CDR2 SNEGSKA (reference sequence). The CDR3 here is CSARSPRAEGPQETQYF. For the CDR3, the DNA is TGCAGTGCTAGATCCCCCAGGGCCGAGGGGCCCCAAGAGACCCAGTACTTC.

This clonotype has at least ten counts. V gene TRBV7-9 combines with J gene TRBJ2-1; tentative D call: TRBD2 (5 bases). CDR3 length: 13 amino acids. Germline CDR1 SEHNR, CDR2 FQNEAQ (reference sequence). V was pared by 1 base and J by 10 bases, with 11 bases between. This CDR3 reads CASSLVAWREQFF. The DNA of the CDR3 is TGTGCCAGCAGCTTAGTTGCCTGGAGGGAGCAGTTCTTC.

This clonotype occurred many times. This chain joins TRBV4-1 and TRBJ2-7, with D unclear. The V gene lost 4 bases and the J gene lost 4 bases, with 11 bases spanning the gap. Germline CDR1 reads MGHRA; CDR2 reads YSYEKL. This CDR3 comprises 13 residues. CDR3 sequence (DNA): TGCGCCAGCAGCCGTGAACAGTATTACGAGCAGTACTTC. Its protein is CASSREQYYEQYF.

This clonotype was recorded at least ten times. V is TRBV5-1 and J is TRBJ2-7, with D possibly TRBD2 on 5 matching bases. The V and J ends lost 4 bases and 3 bases respectively, with 14 bases between them. CDR3 length: 14 amino acids. Per the germline V gene, CDR1 is SGHRS and CDR2 is YFSETQ. The CDR3 DNA sequence: TGCGCCAGCAGCCCCCCGGGGAAGGGCTACGAGCAGTACTTC. Translated, it gives CASSPPGKGYEQYF. Filled out from reference TRBV5-1 and TRBJ2-7, the complete variable domain reads KAGVTQTPRYLIKTRGQQVTLSCSPISGHRSVSWYQQTPGQGLQFLFEYFSETQRNKGNFPGRFSGRQFSNSRSEMNVSTLELGDSALYLCASSPPGKGYEQYFGPGTRLTVT.

Note on this clonotype: A read error is possible here, since a much larger clone lies one base away. This chain joins TRBV9 and TRBJ2-2; the match to TRBD2 covers 10 bases. After removal of 10 bases from V and 1 base from J, the junction contained 4 bases not matched to a gene. There are 14 residues in the CDR3. Germline V CDR1 and CDR2: SGDLS, YYNGEE. CDR3 sequence (DNA): TGTGCCTGTTCTAGCGGGGGGAACACCGGGGAGCTGTTTTTT. Encoded protein: CACSSGGNTGELFF.

This clonotype was observed many times. This chain uses TRBV7-9 with TRBJ2-5, with a possible D match to TRBD1 (5 bases). The CDR3 has 15 residues. Trimming cost V 2 bases and J 0 bases, with 10 bases left between them. Looked up from germline, CDR1 is SEHNR and CDR2 is FQNEAQ (reference sequence). The CDR3 DNA follows: TGTGCCAGCAGCTTACAACAGGCCCACCAAGAGACCCAGTACTTC. This gives the protein CASSLQQAHQETQYF.

This clonotype was seen ten or more times. This sequence joins TRBV7-6 and TRBJ2-5; D possibly matches TRBD1 or TRBD2 (7 bases each). The CDR3 length is 15 residues. V was cut by 0 bases and J by 4 bases, with 12 bases left in between. Germline loops: CDR1 SGHVS, CDR2 FNYEAQ. In DNA, the CDR3 is TGTGCCAGCAGCTTAGCCGGCAGGGGGGGAGAGACCCAGTACTTC. Its protein is CASSLAGRGGETQYF.

This clonotype was found many times. The chain's CDR3 is CASSLGVVGELFF. DNA for the CDR3: TGTGCCAGCAGCTTAGGGGTAGTCGGGGAGCTGTTTTTT. V and J are TRBV11-2 and TRBJ2-2; no firm D call. CDR1 is SGHAT and CDR2 is FQNNGV in the germline V gene. The CDR3 loop spans 13 amino acids. V lost 1 base and J 7 bases, leaving 7 bases between the germline ends.

Only a few counts were recorded for this clonotype. The rearrangement links TRBV5-1 to TRBJ2-7; D ambiguous. Germline assignment: CDR1 SGHRS and CDR2 YFSETQ. Trimming took 2 bases from V and 3 from J, leaving 9 bases between them. The CDR3 has 13 residues. DNA for the CDR3: TGCGCCAGCAGCTTAGGCCCGATCTACGAGCAGTACTTC. Protein sequence: CASSLGPIYEQYF.

This CDR3 is CASSSPDRGNTIYF. In DNA form, the CDR3 reads TGTGCCAGCAGCTCCCCGGACAGGGGAAACACCATATATTTT. The chain employs TRBV7-9 and TRBJ1-3; TRBD1 matches 7 bases. The CDR3 sequence is 14 residues long. CDR1 and CDR2 from the germline V gene are SEHNR and FQNEAQ (reference sequence). Trimming at V came to 4 bases and at J to 4 bases, leaving 4 bases not matched to a gene. Complete variable domain (other parts from reference TRBV7-9 and TRBJ1-3): DTGVSQNPRHKITKRGQNVTFRCDPISEHNRLYWYRQTLGQGPEFLTYFQNEAQLEKSRLLSDRFSAERPKGSFSTLEIQRTEQGDSAMYLCASSSPDRGNTIYFGEGSWLTVV.

This clonotype was picked up many times. V is TRBV9 and J is TRBJ2-3; D may be TRBD2 (6 bases). V gave up 1 base and J gave up 7 bases, with 16 bases separating them. The CDR3 has 15 residues. Per the germline V gene, CDR1 is SGDLS and CDR2 is YYNGEE. The CDR3 nucleotides read TGTGCCAGCAGCGTAAAGTTGGGACTCCCCAATACGCAGTATTTT. Translated: CASSVKLGLPNTQYF.

This chain uses TRBV12-3 or TRBV12-4 with TRBJ1-1, with D hard to call. The CDR3 runs 15 residues. V was trimmed by 3 bases and J by 0 bases, leaving 11 bases between them. Here the CDR3 DNA reads TGTGCCAGCAGTTTGAAGGACTTACTGAACACTGAAGCTTTCTTT. Translating it yields CASSLKDLLNTEAFF.

There are many counts of this clonotype. The chain links TRBV12-3 or TRBV12-4 to TRBJ1-5; D ambiguous. The V and J ends lost 6 bases and 4 bases respectively, with 13 bases between them. The CDR3 extends over 14 amino acids. CDR3 in DNA: TGTGCCAGCAGAGACGACGGGAAGAATCAGCCCCAGCATTTT. It encodes CASRDDGKNQPQHF.

A few counts support this clonotype. This rearrangement joins TRBV2 to TRBJ1-5; D not certain. V was pared by 6 bases and J by 4 bases, with 13 bases between. The CDR3 is made up of 14 amino acids. Germline lookup yields CDR1 SNHLY and CDR2 FYNNEI. CDR3: CASSADGLNQPQHF. DNA for the CDR3: TGTGCCAGCAGCGCCGACGGCCTTAATCAGCCCCAGCATTTT. The whole variable domain, remainder taken from reference TRBV2 and TRBJ1-5, is EPEVTQTPSHQVTQMGQEVILRCVPISNHLYFYWYRQILGQKVEFLVSFYNNEISEKSEIFDDQFSVERPDGSNFTLKIRSTKLEDSAMYFCASSADGLNQPQHFGDGTRLSIL.

This clonotype was counted a few times. The genes are TRBV27 and TRBJ1-4; D is undetermined. Per germline, CDR1 MNHEY and CDR2 SMNVEV (reference sequence). The germline V and J ends were trimmed by 2 bases and 3 bases, with 10 bases remaining between them. This CDR3 has 15 residues. The CDR3 reads CASSLVSGPNEKLFF. CDR3 nucleotides: TGTGCCAGCAGTTTAGTATCCGGGCCTAATGAAAAACTGTTTTTT.

This clonotype was detected ten times or more. V gene TRBV20-1 combines with J gene TRBJ2-1; 9 bases match TRBD1. V lost 8 bases, J lost 5 bases, and 10 bases stayed unmatched. Germline V gene data show CDR1 as DFQATT and CDR2 as SNEGSKA (reference sequence). The CDR3 is 14 amino acids. The CDR3 DNA reads TGCAGTCCGAGATCCGGGACAGGGAACAATGAGCAGTTCTTC. Translated: CSPRSGTGNNEQFF.

This clonotype was seen at least ten times. This chain links TRBV20-1 with TRBJ2-7, with TRBD2 matching 16 bases. Germline trimming cut 6 bases from V and 4 bases from J; bases unmatched to any gene: 15. The CDR3 totals 18 residues. CDR1 is DFQATT and CDR2 is SNEGSKA in the germline V gene (reference sequence). CDR3 bases: TGCAGTGCCATGCAGACCGGGACTAGCGGGGGGGCTGGTTACGAGCAGTACTTC. Translated, it gives CSAMQTGTSGGAGYEQYF.

Only one count was recorded for this clonotype. The chain links TRBV7-9 to TRBJ1-2, with a possible D match to TRBD1 (5 bases). V gave up 5 bases and J gave up 2 bases, with 18 bases separating them. The CDR3 totals 16 residues. Germline CDR1 SEHNR, CDR2 FQNEAQ (reference sequence). The CDR3 DNA reads TGTGCCAGCAGCCCGGGGCTTCTACCCCTAAACTATGGCTACACCTTC. Protein sequence: CASSPGLLPLNYGYTF.

In its sample, this clonotype was seen many times. The chain joins TRBV20-1 to TRBJ2-3, with 10 positions matching TRBD2. CDR1 DFQATT and CDR2 SNEGSKA come from the germline V gene (reference sequence). This CDR3 has 14 amino acids. Trimming removed 4 bases from V and 2 bases from J; junction bases left unmatched: 3. The CDR3 loop is CSATSGSPTDTQYF. The CDR3 DNA follows: TGCAGTGCTACTAGCGGGAGCCCCACAGATACGCAGTATTTT.